This TCR beta chain was documented in a study of blood T cell repertoires in COVID-19. For the study at large: Acute and convalescent COVID-19 specimens originated in the United States, Italy and Spain.

Per the original data handling: Nucleated cell counts were estimated from reference gene primer amplification. Sequencing used immunoSEQ multiplex PCR; TCRdb keeps in-frame clones, though not all of them. V, J and clone size derive from that table, while D and trimming were established from the DNA sequence. The profile shows approximately 170,000 clones, approximately 85% of them singletons. This clone showed up just a few times. V was pared by 7 bases and J by 7 bases, with 20 bases between. CDR1 is MNHEY, CDR2 SVGAGI, per germline. CDR3 size: 15 residues. The sequence was obtained from a man older than 75 with COVID-19, enrolled during active disease. The sequencing input was peripheral blood. This chain links TRBV6-5 with TRBJ1-3; D gene unclear. CDR3: CASISDIESRNTIYF. The CDR3 DNA follows: TGTGCCAGCATCAGCGATATCGAATCAAGGAACACCATATATTTT.